This record concerns one TCR beta chain sequence. The target antigen is unknown. The CDR3 is made up of 17 amino acids. V gave up 3 bases and J gave up 2 bases; unmatched junction bases: 10. These data are taken from a study of blood T cells in healthy people across ages. General observations from the study: Observed TCR beta diversity per million T cells went down as age went up. This fall followed a roughly linear course with age.

A second PCR, run for roughly 7 to 11 cycles, used a sample-barcoded 5' primer plus a J-beta primer mix. A single record per CDR3 protein comes from TCRdb applying MiXCR to the 5' RACE reads. In the table there are around 780,000 distinct CDR3 sequences, roughly 26% of which are singletons. This sample also appeared in a second study, on T cells of mothers and their children.

The TCR sequence derives from a boy aged 10-17 years in good health. The chain links TRBV12-3 or TRBV12-4 to TRBJ2-7; 10 nucleotides match TRBD2. Material for sequencing was blood. The CDR3, as DNA: TGTGCCAGCAGTTTCTTAGTAGCGGGGGGTCCGACCTACGAGCAGTACTTC. Translation: CASSFLVAGGPTYEQYF.